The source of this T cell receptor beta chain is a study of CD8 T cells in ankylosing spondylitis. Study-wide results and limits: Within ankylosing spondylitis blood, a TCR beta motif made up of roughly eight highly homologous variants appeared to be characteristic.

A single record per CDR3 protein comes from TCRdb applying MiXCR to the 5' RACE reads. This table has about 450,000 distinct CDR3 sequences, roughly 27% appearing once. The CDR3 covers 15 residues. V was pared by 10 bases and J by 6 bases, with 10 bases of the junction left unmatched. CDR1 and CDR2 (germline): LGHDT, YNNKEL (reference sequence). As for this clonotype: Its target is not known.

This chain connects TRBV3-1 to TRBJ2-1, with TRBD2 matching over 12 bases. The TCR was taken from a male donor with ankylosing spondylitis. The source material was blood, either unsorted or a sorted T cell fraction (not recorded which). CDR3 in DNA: TGTGCCACCTGCCCGCGGACTAGCGGGGTCAATGAGCAGTTCTTC. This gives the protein CATCPRTSGVNEQFF.